The 2 T cell receptor beta chains below all came from one sample that was sequenced in a study of cytomegalovirus exposure and HLA in healthy donors. Libraries were prepared by immunoSEQ multiplex PCR; TCRdb keeps only in-frame clonotypes and omits some of them. Of 250,000 to 400,000 clones in the sample, 88% were seen once. The sequencing input was PBMCs. All receptors derive from a man between 25 and 39 years old in good health and CMV-seronegative.

The V gene is TRBV4-3, the J gene TRBJ1-2; TRBD1 matches at 7 bases. This CDR3 has 15 residues. After removal of 3 bases from V and 6 bases from J, the junction contained 10 bases not matched to a gene. CDR1 LGHNA and CDR2 YSLEER come from the germline V gene. The CDR3 nucleotides read TGCGCCAGCAGCCAGGACCTCGGCACAGGGGATGGCTACACCTTC. It translates to CASSQDLGTGDGYTF.

The chain employs TRBV12-5 and TRBJ2-6; 8 positions match TRBD1. Unmatched junction bases numbered 9, after V lost 5 bases and J lost 3 bases. This CDR3 has 17 amino acids. CDR1 and CDR2 (germline): LGHNT, FRNRAP. CDR3 loop: CASGPGQGGGGANVLTF. CDR3 nucleotide sequence: TGTGCTAGTGGTCCCGGACAGGGCGGTGGTGGGGCCAACGTCCTGACTTTC.